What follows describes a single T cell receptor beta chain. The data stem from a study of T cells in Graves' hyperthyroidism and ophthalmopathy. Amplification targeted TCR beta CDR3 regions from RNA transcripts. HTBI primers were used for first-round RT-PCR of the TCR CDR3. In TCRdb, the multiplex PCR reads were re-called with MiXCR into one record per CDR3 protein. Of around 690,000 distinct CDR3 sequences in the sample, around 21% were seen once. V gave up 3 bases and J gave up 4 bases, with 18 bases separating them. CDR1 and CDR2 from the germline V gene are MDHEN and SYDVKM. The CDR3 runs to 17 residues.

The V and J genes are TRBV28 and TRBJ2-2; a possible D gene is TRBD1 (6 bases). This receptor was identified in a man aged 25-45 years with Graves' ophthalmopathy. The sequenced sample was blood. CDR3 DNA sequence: TGTGCCAGCAGTTTGGTCTCTGGACAGATTCTCACCGGGGAGCTGTTTTTT. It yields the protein CASSLVSGQILTGELFF.